This is a list of T cell receptor beta chains from one sample in a study of cytomegalovirus exposure and HLA in healthy donors. Clones were read by immunoSEQ multiplex PCR, and TCRdb kept only the in-frame ones, dropping some. The data contain about 190,000 clones, 74% of them singletons. The sequenced material came from PBMCs. The receptors here all came from a woman aged 30 to 39 in good health and CMV-seropositive. The CDR3 runs from the conserved cysteine through the conserved F or W. Clone size is stated in some rows and not others, as once, few, many or a class when expanded.

>TRBV7-9|-
CSSSSTLGEPSGNTIYF
>TRBV7-9|-
CASSPRSAELYNEQFF
>TRBV5-1|-
CASSPTSGRVYEQYF
>TRBV6-1|-
CASHGPGIIVYEQYF
>TRBV5-4|-
CASSLVADTDTQYF
>TRBV5-1|-
CASSLGSVGVETQYF
>TRBV10-1|few
CASSESQGRRNEKLFF
>TRBV6-6|-
CASGGTSGFWEQYF
>TRBV27|-
CASSFAGITEAFF
>TRBV5-1|-
CASSWALQNNEQFF
>TRBV29-1|-
CSTQPGVGGEQYF
>TRBV4-1|-
CASSQARADVTDTQYF
>TRBV5-8|few
CASRTREDRNIQYF
>TRBV28|few
CAISPGQSPSYEQYF
>TRBV5-1|-
CASSPSSGSYNEQFF
>TRBV9|-
CASSVSGRKAFGASGRPSYNEQFF
>TRBV15|-
CATSGTVLPTDTQYF
>TRBV5-4|once
CASSLQAGGPSEQFF
>TRBV5-1|-
CASSWTSGANTGELFF
>TRBV6-1|-
CASSEWPGDNYGYTF
>TRBV7-2|-
CASLGGVASPLHF
>TRBV2|-
CASSEQGETQYF
>TRBV28|-
CASSVTSGNTGELFF
>TRBV6-1|-
CASSPRTGADEKLFF
>TRBV15|few
CATSETGEGEKLFF
>TRBV10-3|-
CAISRQGSYTF
>TRBV19|-
CASSRGTDYGYTF